Listed below are T cell receptor beta chains from one sample, sequenced in a study of blood T cell repertoires in COVID-19. Libraries were prepared by immunoSEQ multiplex PCR; TCRdb keeps only in-frame clonotypes and omits some of them. The sample includes roughly 430,000 clones, approximately 88% of them seen just once. Specimen: PBMCs or T cells enriched from blood (not recorded which). These receptor sequences come from a woman between 35 and 50 years old with acute COVID-19. Each CDR3 is given without its conserved first and last residue. A D gene is named only where the DNA matches it firmly.

-,TRBV7-9,TRBJ2-7,ASSLQGTYEQY
-,TRBV19,TRBJ1-1,ASRLRGTEAF
-,TRBV2,TRBJ1-2,ASSEFEGEGYT
-,TRBV7-9,TRBJ2-7,ASSRWDNYEQY
-,TRBV2,TRBJ1-2,ASSARGGYGYT
TRBD1,TRBV3-1/TRBV3-2,TRBJ1-2,ASSQGDRGSNYGYT
-,TRBV4-1,TRBJ2-1,ASSHVGGANEQF
TRBD2,TRBV5-1,TRBJ2-3,AGRLAPSTDTQY
-,TRBV24-1,TRBJ1-1,ATAGRGDTEAF
TRBD1,TRBV11-3,TRBJ2-6,ASSPGTGTGANVLT
-,TRBV6-6,TRBJ1-1,ASSYSKRDGRTEAF
-,TRBV3-1/TRBV3-2,TRBJ2-1,ASSQVPSDDEQF
-,TRBV4-2,TRBJ1-2,ASSPVLRTVANYGYT
-,TRBV10-3,TRBJ2-5,AISDLTRSPVETQY
TRBD1,TRBV19,TRBJ1-4,ASSLTGSNEKLF
-,TRBV12-3/TRBV12-4,TRBJ1-2,ASSPGLEGYT
TRBD2,TRBV7-8,TRBJ2-7,ASSRRPGLAGGYEQY
TRBD1,TRBV7-9,TRBJ1-2,ASSSTMQGENYGYT
TRBD2,TRBV11-3,TRBJ2-1,ASSFSTSGGQNEQF
-,TRBV14,TRBJ1-1,ASSQTFNRNTEAF
-,TRBV2,TRBJ1-2,ASQGQRLGYT
-,TRBV20-1,TRBJ2-4,SAETRNIQY
-,TRBV5-5,TRBJ1-6,ASSTTQGYNSPLH
-,TRBV30,TRBJ2-7,AWSNLRGTNEQY
-,TRBV5-4,TRBJ2-7,ASSEGQLYEQY
TRBD2,TRBV5-4,TRBJ2-5,ASSKGLAEETQY
-,TRBV29-1,TRBJ1-1,SVTPGAMNTEAF
-,TRBV6-1,TRBJ1-5,ASSDSQAGQPQH
-,TRBV19,TRBJ2-7,ASSIQVGQYEQY
TRBD1,TRBV7-2,TRBJ1-2,ASSPRRDRAFSLDGYT
-,TRBV7-8,TRBJ2-2,ASSLEPGRRTGELF
-,TRBV19,TRBJ1-5,ASSRGDGEWQPQH
TRBD1,TRBV5-4,TRBJ1-4,ASSPRTGEKLF
-,TRBV27,TRBJ2-4,ASSLFYSEIAKNIQY
-,TRBV25-1,TRBJ1-4,ASSELGDATNEKLF
TRBD1,TRBV4-1,TRBJ2-5,ASSQETGERTQY
-,TRBV20-1,TRBJ1-1,SANLGGEAF
-,TRBV5-3,TRBJ1-6,ARSSPLPSSYNSPLH
-,TRBV7-9,TRBJ1-6,ASSLGQGGSPLH
-,TRBV5-1,TRBJ2-7,ASSLHSSPYEQY
TRBD1,TRBV7-9,TRBJ1-1,ASSSRDRGYTEAF
TRBD1,TRBV28,TRBJ1-1,ASRQTGGADTEAF
TRBD1,TRBV11-2,TRBJ1-4,ASSLRGQANEKLF
-,TRBV30,TRBJ1-1,AWSVQANTEAF
-,TRBV14,TRBJ1-1,ASSHVGGRDTEAF
TRBD1,TRBV5-1,TRBJ1-5,ASSLQGASNQPQH
TRBD1,TRBV5-1,TRBJ1-1,ASRSTAGGTEAF
-,TRBV5-1,TRBJ1-5,ASSLAGYSNQPQH
TRBD1,TRBV29-1,TRBJ1-2,SLRTGDGYT
TRBD1,TRBV30,TRBJ2-5,AWSEYTGTGKETQY
TRBD1,TRBV7-9,TRBJ1-2,ASSRDRDYGYT
-,TRBV13,TRBJ2-7,ASSLGGYEQY
TRBD1,TRBV9,TRBJ1-1,ASSTPPGTGRTEAF